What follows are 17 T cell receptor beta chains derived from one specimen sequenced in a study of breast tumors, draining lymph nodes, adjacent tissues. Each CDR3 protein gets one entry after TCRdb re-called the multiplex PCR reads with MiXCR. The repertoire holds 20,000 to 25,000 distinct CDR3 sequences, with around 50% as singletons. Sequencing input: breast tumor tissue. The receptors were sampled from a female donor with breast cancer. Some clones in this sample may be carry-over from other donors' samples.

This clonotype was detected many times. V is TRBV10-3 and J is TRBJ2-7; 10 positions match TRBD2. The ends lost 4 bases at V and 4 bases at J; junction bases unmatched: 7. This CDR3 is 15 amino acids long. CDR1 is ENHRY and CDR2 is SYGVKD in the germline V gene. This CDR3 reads CAISGTSGTNYEQYF. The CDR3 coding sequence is TGTGCCATCAGTGGAACTAGCGGGACCAATTACGAGCAGTACTTC.

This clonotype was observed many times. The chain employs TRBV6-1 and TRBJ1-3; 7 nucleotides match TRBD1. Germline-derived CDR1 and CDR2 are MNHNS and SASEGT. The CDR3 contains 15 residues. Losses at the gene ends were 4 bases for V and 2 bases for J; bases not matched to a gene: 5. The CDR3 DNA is TGTGCCAGCAGTGCGGGTACAGGGGCTGGAAACACCATATATTTT. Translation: CASSAGTGAGNTIYF.

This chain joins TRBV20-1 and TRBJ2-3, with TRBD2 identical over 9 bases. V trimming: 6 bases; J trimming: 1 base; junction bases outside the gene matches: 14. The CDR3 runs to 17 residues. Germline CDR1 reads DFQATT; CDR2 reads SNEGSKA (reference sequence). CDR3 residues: CSAILSGSPICTDTQYF. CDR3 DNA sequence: TGCAGTGCCATCCTTAGCGGGAGCCCCATCTGCACAGATACGCAGTATTTT.

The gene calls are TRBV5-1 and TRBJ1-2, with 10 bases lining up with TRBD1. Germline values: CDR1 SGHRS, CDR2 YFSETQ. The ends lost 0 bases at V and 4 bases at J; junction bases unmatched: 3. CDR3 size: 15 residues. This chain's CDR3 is CASSLGQGAVYGYTF. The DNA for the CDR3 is TGCGCCAGCAGCTTGGGACAGGGGGCTGTCTATGGCTACACCTTC.

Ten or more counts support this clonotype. This CDR3 is CASSYHPGSGGELFF. The CDR3 DNA follows: TGTGCCAGCAGCTACCACCCCGGGTCTGGCGGGGAGCTGTTTTTT. The chain couples TRBV9 to TRBJ2-2; no clear D. Trimming stripped 4 bases from V and 7 bases from J, with 17 bases between. Germline V gene data show CDR1 as SGDLS and CDR2 as YYNGEE. The CDR3 contains 15 residues. The variable domain in full, with the rest retrieved from reference TRBV9 and TRBJ2-2, is DSGVTQTPKHLITATGQRVTLRCSPRSGDLSVYWYQQSLDQGLQFLIQYYNGEERAKGNILERFSAQQFPDLHSELNLSSLELGDSALYFCASSYHPGSGGELFFGEGSRLTVL.

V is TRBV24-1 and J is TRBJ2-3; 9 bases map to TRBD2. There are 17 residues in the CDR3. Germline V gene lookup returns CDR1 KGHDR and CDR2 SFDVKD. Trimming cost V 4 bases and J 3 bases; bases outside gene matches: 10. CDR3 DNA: TGTGCCACCAGTGACTACATAGCGGGAGATGGAACAGATACGCAGTATTTT. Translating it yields CATSDYIAGDGTDTQYF.

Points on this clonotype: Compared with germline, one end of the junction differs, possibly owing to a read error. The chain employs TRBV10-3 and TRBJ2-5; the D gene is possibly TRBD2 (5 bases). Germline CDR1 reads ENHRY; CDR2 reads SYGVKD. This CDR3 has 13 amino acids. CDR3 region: CATWISDQETQYF. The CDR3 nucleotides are TGTGCCACGTGGATTAGCGACCAAGAGACTCAGTACTTC.

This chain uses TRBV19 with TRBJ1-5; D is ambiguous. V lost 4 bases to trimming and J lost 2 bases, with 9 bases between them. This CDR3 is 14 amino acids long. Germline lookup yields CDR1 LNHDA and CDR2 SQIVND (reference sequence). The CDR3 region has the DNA TGTGCCAGTAGTAAGGGAAATGGCAATCAGCCCCAGCATTTT. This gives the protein CASSKGNGNQPQHF.

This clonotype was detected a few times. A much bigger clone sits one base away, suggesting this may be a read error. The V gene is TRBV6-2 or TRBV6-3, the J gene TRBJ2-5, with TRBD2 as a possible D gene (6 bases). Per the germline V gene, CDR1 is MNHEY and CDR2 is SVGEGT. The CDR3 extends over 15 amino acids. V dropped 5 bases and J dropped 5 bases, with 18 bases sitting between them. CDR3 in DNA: TGTGCCAGCAGTCACGTGATGGGCGGGACTGAGACCCAGTACTTC. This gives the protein CASSHVMGGTETQYF.

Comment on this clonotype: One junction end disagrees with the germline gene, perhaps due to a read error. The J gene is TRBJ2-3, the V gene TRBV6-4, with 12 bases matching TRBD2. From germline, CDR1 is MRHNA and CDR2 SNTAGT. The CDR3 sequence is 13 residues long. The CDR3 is CASTSGRADTQYF. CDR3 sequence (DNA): TGTGCCAGCACTAGCGGGAGGGCAGATACGCAGTACTTT.

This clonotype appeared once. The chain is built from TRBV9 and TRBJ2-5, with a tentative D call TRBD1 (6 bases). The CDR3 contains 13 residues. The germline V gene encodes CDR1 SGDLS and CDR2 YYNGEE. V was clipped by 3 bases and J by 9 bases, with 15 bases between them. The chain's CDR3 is CASSASRGEAQYF. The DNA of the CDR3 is TGTGCCAGCAGCGCTAGCAGGGGCGAGGCCCAGTACTTC.

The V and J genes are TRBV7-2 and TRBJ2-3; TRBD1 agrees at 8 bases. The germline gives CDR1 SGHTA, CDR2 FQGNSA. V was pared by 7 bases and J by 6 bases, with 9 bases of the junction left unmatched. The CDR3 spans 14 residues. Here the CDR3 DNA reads TGTGCCAGCAAGGGGCAGGGGGCACTGGATACGCAGTATTTT. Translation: CASKGQGALDTQYF.

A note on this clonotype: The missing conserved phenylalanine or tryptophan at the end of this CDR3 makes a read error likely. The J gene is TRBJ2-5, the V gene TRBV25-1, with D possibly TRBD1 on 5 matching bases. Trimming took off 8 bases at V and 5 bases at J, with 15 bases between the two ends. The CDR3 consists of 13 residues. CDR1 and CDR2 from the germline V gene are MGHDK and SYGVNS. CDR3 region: CASRQGAGETQYL. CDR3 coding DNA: TGTGCCAGCCGTCAAGGGGCCGGTGAGACCCAGTACCTC.

This CDR3 is CASSIASDTQYF. The CDR3 nucleotides are TGTGCCAGTAGTATAGCGTCGGATACGCAGTATTTT. This chain uses TRBV19 with TRBJ2-3; D unresolved. The V gene's germline CDR1 is LNHDA and CDR2 SQIVND (reference sequence). V lost 1 base and J 6 bases, leaving 5 bases between the germline ends. CDR3 length: 12 amino acids.

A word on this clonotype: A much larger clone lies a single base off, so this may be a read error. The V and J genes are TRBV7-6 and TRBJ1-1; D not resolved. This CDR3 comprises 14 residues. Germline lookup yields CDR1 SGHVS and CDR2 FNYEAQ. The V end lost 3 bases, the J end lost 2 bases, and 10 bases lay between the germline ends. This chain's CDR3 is CASSFTHLNTEAFF. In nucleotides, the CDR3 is TGTGCCAGCAGCTTCACTCACCTCAACACTGAAGCTTTCTTT. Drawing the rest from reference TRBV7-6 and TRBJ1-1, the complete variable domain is GAGVSQSPRYKVTKRGQDVALRCDPISGHVSLYWYRQALGQGPEFLTYFNYEAQQDKSGLPNDRFSAERPEGSISTLTIQRTEQRDSAMYRCASSFTHLNTEAFFGQGTRLTVV.

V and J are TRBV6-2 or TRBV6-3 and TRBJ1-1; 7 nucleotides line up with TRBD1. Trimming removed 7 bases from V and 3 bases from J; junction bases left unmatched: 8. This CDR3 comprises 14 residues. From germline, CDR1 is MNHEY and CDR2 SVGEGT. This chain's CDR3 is CASIEQGRDTEAFF. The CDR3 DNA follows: TGTGCCAGCATCGAACAGGGGAGGGACACTGAAGCTTTCTTT.

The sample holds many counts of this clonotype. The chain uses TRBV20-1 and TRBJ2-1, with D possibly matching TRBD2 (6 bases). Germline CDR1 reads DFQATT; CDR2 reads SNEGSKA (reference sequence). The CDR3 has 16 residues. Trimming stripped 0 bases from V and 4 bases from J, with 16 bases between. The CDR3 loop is CSARESGTSIYNEQFF. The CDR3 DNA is TGCAGTGCTAGAGAGTCCGGGACTTCCATATACAATGAGCAGTTCTTC.